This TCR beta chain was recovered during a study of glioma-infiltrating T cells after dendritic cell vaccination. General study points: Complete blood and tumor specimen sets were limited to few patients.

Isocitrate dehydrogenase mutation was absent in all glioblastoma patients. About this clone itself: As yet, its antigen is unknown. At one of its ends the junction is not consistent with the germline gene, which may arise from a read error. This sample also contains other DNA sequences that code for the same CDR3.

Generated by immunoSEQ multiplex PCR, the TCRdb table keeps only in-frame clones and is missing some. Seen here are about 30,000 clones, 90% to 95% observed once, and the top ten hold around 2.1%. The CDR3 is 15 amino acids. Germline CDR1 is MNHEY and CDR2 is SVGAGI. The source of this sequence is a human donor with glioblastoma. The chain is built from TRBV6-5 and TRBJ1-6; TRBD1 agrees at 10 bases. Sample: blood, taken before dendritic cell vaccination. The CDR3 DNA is TGTGCCAGCAGCGCCGGGACAGGGGTTAATTCCCCCCTCCACTTT. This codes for CASSAGTGVNSPLHF.